Listed below are T cell receptor beta chains from one sample, sequenced in a study of T cells in Graves' hyperthyroidism and ophthalmopathy. TCRdb itself ran the multiplex PCR reads through MiXCR, one entry per CDR3 protein. The data contain around 600,000 distinct CDR3 sequences, 14% of them singletons. Material for sequencing was blood. The receptor set was obtained from a woman aged 18-29 years with Graves' ophthalmopathy. CDR3s include the opening cysteine and the closing phenylalanine or tryptophan. The D gene is left open where the match is weak. Size values are once, few and many counts, or a class for expanded clones, and some rows have none.

V	length	D	size	J	DNA	CDR3
TRBV7-7	13	.	.	TRBJ2-2	TGTGCTAGCAGCCCCGATTCCACCGGGGAGCTGTTTTTT	CASSPDSTGELFF
TRBV6-5	14	TRBD1	many	TRBJ1-4	TGTGCCAGCAGTTACTCGAGGGACAGAGGAAAACTGTTTTTT	CASSYSRDRGKLFF
TRBV13	16	.	many	TRBJ1-1	TGTGCCAGCAGCGCGGCCGGGACGGATAAGAACACTGAAGCTTTCTTT	CASSAAGTDKNTEAFF
TRBV7-2	17	.	many	TRBJ1-2	TGTGCCAGCAGCTACCTGGAAGGTTGGGGCAGGCCTTATGGCTACACCTTC	CASSYLEGWGRPYGYTF
TRBV4-1	16	TRBD2	.	TRBJ2-7	TGCGCCAGCACCCAAGGGTCTAGCGGGAGTGGTTACGAGCAGTACTTC	CASTQGSSGSGYEQYF
TRBV20-1	13	.	many	TRBJ2-5	TGCAGTGCTAGAGAGTGGGGTCAAGAGACCCAGTACTTC	CSAREWGQETQYF
TRBV20-1	11	.	few	TRBJ2-1	TGCAGTGCTAGAGATCTTGGACCGCAGTTCTTC	CSARDLGPQFF
TRBV5-6	15	TRBD1	few	TRBJ2-7	TGTGCCAGCAGCCCGACAGGGGACCCTAACTACGAGCAGTACTTC	CASSPTGDPNYEQYF
TRBV5-1	18	TRBD2	few	TRBJ2-1	TGCGCCAGCAGCCCCCCCCGAGTCGGGACTAGCTCCTACAATGAGCAGTTCTTC	CASSPPRVGTSSYNEQFF
TRBV28	12	.	.	TRBJ1-2	TGTGCCAGCACCCTTGGGGACTATGGCTACACCTTC	CASTLGDYGYTF
TRBV4-1	14	TRBD2	.	TRBJ2-7	TGCGCCAGCAGGGCCCTAGCGGGCTACTACGAGCAGTACTTC	CASRALAGYYEQYF
TRBV4-1	13	.	.	TRBJ1-2	TGCGCCAGCAGCCCACAGCTTAACTATGGCTACACCTTC	CASSPQLNYGYTF
TRBV30	13	.	many	TRBJ1-6	TGTGCTTCGGATTGGGGCCTGAGGGCACCCCTCCACTTT	CASDWGLRAPLHF
TRBV11-2	12	.	many	TRBJ2-1	TGTGCCAGCAGCATTCGGCCACATGGAAAGTTCTTC	CASSIRPHGKFF
TRBV3-1	18	TRBD2	many	TRBJ2-7	TGTGCCAGCAGCCTCCGAAATCTAGCGGGACCCAGCTCCTACGAGCAGTACTTC	CASSLRNLAGPSSYEQYF
TRBV6-1	15	TRBD2	many	TRBJ2-1	TGTGCCAGCAGAACTCTAGCGGGAGTATACAATGAGCAGTTCTTC	CASRTLAGVYNEQFF
TRBV28	14	.	.	TRBJ1-3	TGTGCCAGCAATACCAGGGCGGATGGAAACACCATATATTTT	CASNTRADGNTIYF
TRBV19	15	TRBD2	many	TRBJ2-5	TGTGCCAGTAGTCCGACTAGCGGGACGGGAGAGACCCAGTACTTC	CASSPTSGTGETQYF
TRBV6-5	15	TRBD1	.	TRBJ1-2	TGTGCCAGCAGTTCCAGGGGACAGGTCTCCTATGGCTACACCTTC	CASSSRGQVSYGYTF
TRBV6-1	13	.	few	TRBJ2-3	TGTGCCAGCAGTGAACACTATACAGATACGCAGTATTTT	CASSEHYTDTQYF
TRBV6-1	15	TRBD1	many	TRBJ1-3	TGTGCCAGCAGCTCCACAGGGGGCGTTGGAAACACCATATATTTT	CASSSTGGVGNTIYF
TRBV2	15	.	many	TRBJ1-1	TGTGCCAGCAGCCGAATCGGGACAACCAACACTGAAGCTTTCTTT	CASSRIGTTNTEAFF
TRBV20-1	14	.	few	TRBJ1-5	TGCAGTGCCACCGACAGGAGCCTCAATCAGCCCCAGCATTTT	CSATDRSLNQPQHF
TRBV9	15	TRBD2	many	TRBJ2-5	TGTGCCAGCAGCCTTTCCGGGACTATTCAAGAGACCCAGTACTTC	CASSLSGTIQETQYF